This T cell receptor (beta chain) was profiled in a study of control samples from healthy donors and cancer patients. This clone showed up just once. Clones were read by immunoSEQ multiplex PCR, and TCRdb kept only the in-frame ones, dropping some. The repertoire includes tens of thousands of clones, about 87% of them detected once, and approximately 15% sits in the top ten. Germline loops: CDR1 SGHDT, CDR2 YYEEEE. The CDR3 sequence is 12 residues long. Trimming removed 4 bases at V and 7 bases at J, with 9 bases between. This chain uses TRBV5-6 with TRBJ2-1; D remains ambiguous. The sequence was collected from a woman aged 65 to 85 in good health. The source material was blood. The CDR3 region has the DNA TGTGCCAGCAGCATATCAAGGAATGAGCAGTTCTTC. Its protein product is CASSISRNEQFF.